These T cell receptor beta chains were read from a single sample in a study of shared clonotypes between healthy human individuals. The repertoire was sequenced with immunoSEQ multiplex PCR; TCRdb's copy has only in-frame clones and lacks some. The sample holds fewer than 700,000 clones; around three quarters are singletons and the top ten take around 11%. The sequenced sample consisted of PBMCs. The receptors were gathered from a woman in her thirties or forties in good health. Some clones in this sample may be carry-over from other donors' samples. Both conserved end residues are part of each CDR3. D genes are given only for firm matches. Size is omitted from some rows. Given values are once, few, many or a class for expanded clones.

v_gene,j_gene,abundance,d_gene,CDR3nt,CDR3aa
TRBV10-3,TRBJ2-7,NA,TRBD2,TGTGCCATCAGCTCAGGGACTACCACCTACGAGCAGTACTTC,CAISSGTTTYEQYF
TRBV6-4,TRBJ1-1,NA,NA,TGTGCCAGCAGTGAGAACATGAACACTGAAGCTTTCTTT,CASSENMNTEAFF
TRBV7-2,TRBJ2-3,NA,TRBD2,TGTGCCAGCAGGAATATGGGAGGGTCAGATACGCAGTATTTT,CASRNMGGSDTQYF
TRBV19,TRBJ2-5,NA,NA,TGTGCCAGTAGTGCCCGAGAGACTAGAAAAGAGACCCAGTACTTC,CASSARETRKETQYF
TRBV10-3,TRBJ2-7,NA,NA,TGTGCCATCAGTGAAATCGGCGCGGGGCTCCCGTCCTACGAGCAGTACTTC,CAISEIGAGLPSYEQYF
TRBV7-2,TRBJ2-1,few,NA,TGTGCCAGCCGCAAACCCGGACAGAACTACAATGAGCAGTTCTTC,CASRKPGQNYNEQFF
TRBV9,TRBJ1-4,NA,NA,TGTGCCAGCAGCCTGTCACCGCAGCCGGGAGAAAAACTGTTTTTT,CASSLSPQPGEKLFF
TRBV28,TRBJ1-1,NA,NA,TGTGCCAGCAGGACGACGGGAGGGACTGAAGCTTTCTTT,CASRTTGGTEAFF
TRBV5-1,TRBJ1-1,NA,NA,TGCGCCAGCAGCTTGGAGGGGGTGATGAACACTGAAGCTTTCTTT,CASSLEGVMNTEAFF
TRBV7-9,TRBJ1-3,NA,NA,TGTGCCAGCAGCTTAGGTGGGGGCTCTGGAAACACCATATATTTT,CASSLGGGSGNTIYF
TRBV28,TRBJ2-7,NA,TRBD2,TGTGCCAGCAGTGCCCCACTAGCGACGAGCTCCTACGAGCAGTACTTC,CASSAPLATSSYEQYF
TRBV18,TRBJ2-5,NA,NA,TGTGCCAGCTCACGGGGGACTGGCGGCCAAGAGACCCAGTACTTC,CASSRGTGGQETQYF
TRBV9,TRBJ2-7,NA,TRBD2,TGTGCCAGCAGCGCTAACCTTCCCGCCGGACTAGCGGGGCTACCTGAGGAGCAGTACTTC,CASSANLPAGLAGLPEEQYF
TRBV6-5,TRBJ1-4,NA,NA,TGTGCCAGCAGTTACTCTTGGGGTAAAAATGAAAAACTGTTTTTT,CASSYSWGKNEKLFF
TRBV2,TRBJ1-1,few,NA,TGTGCCAGCAGTGTGGTTACCGAAGCTTTCTTT,CASSVVTEAFF
TRBV28,TRBJ2-3,NA,TRBD2,TGTGCCAGCAGTCCCACTAGCGGGAGTATCGCAGATACGCAGTATTTT,CASSPTSGSIADTQYF
TRBV18,TRBJ2-1,NA,NA,TGTGCCAGCTCACCCGACTTGGAGAGGGAGCAGTTCTTC,CASSPDLEREQFF
TRBV11-2,TRBJ2-1,NA,NA,TGTGCCAGCAGCTTAGACCTAGACAGAGGGGTCTACAATGAGCAGTTCTTC,CASSLDLDRGVYNEQFF
TRBV5-1,TRBJ2-7,NA,TRBD2,TGCGCCAGCAGCGATATTAGCGGGAGGGCCCACGAGCAGTACTTC,CASSDISGRAHEQYF
TRBV6-1,TRBJ1-1,NA,NA,TGTGCCAGCAGTGTTGCGGGGGCGAACACTGAAGCTTTCTTT,CASSVAGANTEAFF
TRBV19,TRBJ2-5,NA,NA,TGTGCCAGTAGTATCTTGGGGGCGCAGGGTGCTCAAGAGACCCAGTACTTC,CASSILGAQGAQETQYF
TRBV7-8,TRBJ2-3,NA,TRBD2,TGTGCCAGCAGCGTACTAGCGGGAGGCCGCACAGATACGCAGTATTTT,CASSVLAGGRTDTQYF
TRBV7-9,TRBJ1-2,NA,NA,TGTGCCAGCAGCCCTCGGGGCGAAACTTATGGCTACACCTTC,CASSPRGETYGYTF
TRBV5-5,TRBJ1-1,once,NA,TGTGCCAGCAGCTCCTTTGGGACGCAGGCCGTAGTGAACACTGAAGCTTTCTTT,CASSSFGTQAVVNTEAFF
TRBV28,TRBJ1-5,NA,NA,TGTGCCAGCAGTTTATTAGACTTTCCCCAGCATTTT,CASSLLDFPQHF
TRBV6-4,TRBJ2-1,NA,TRBD2,TGTGCCAGCAGTGACTCGGCGGGAGGGCTGAATGAGCAGTTCTTC,CASSDSAGGLNEQFF
TRBV29-1,TRBJ2-2,NA,NA,TGCAGCGTTGTGGAGGGGGCTAGCGGGGAGCTGTTTTTT,CSVVEGASGELFF
TRBV28,TRBJ2-1,NA,TRBD2,TGTGCCAGCAGTTTAACGGGAGGGCCGAATAATGAGCAGTTCTTC,CASSLTGGPNNEQFF
TRBV20-1,TRBJ2-3,NA,NA,TGCAGTGCTCTGATAGCAGATACGCAGTATTTT,CSALIADTQYF
TRBV7-9,TRBJ2-1,NA,NA,TGTGCCAGCAGCCTACAGGGACATGAGCAGTTCTTC,CASSLQGHEQFF
TRBV2,TRBJ2-1,NA,TRBD2,TGTGCCAGCAGTGCCCAGGCGGGAGTAGCATGGGGTGAGCAGTTCTTC,CASSAQAGVAWGEQFF
TRBV18,TRBJ1-2,NA,NA,TGTGCCAGCTCACCATATGGGGCAGGGAGTAACTATGGCTACACCTTC,CASSPYGAGSNYGYTF
TRBV10-3,TRBJ2-3,NA,NA,TGTGCCATCAGTGAGAGGGTTAGCGGACCCACAGATACGCAGTATTTT,CAISERVSGPTDTQYF
TRBV10-2,TRBJ1-1,NA,NA,TGCGCCAGCAACCCCGGGGGGGGAGGAACTGAAGCTTTCTTT,CASNPGGGGTEAFF
TRBV28,TRBJ2-1,NA,NA,TGTGCCAGCTTCTTACGGAACTACAATGAGCAGTTCTTC,CASFLRNYNEQFF
TRBV2,TRBJ1-5,NA,NA,TGTGCCAGCAGTAGACAGGACCCGAATCAGCCCCAGCATTTT,CASSRQDPNQPQHF
TRBV18,TRBJ2-1,NA,TRBD2,TGTGCCAGCTCACCTTCGGGGGGTGAGCAGTTCTTC,CASSPSGGEQFF
TRBV7-2,TRBJ2-2,NA,NA,TGTGCCAGCAGCCGCCGCCGCGCGGGACCCTTGGGCGGGGAGCTGTTTTTT,CASSRRRAGPLGGELFF